This record looks at one T cell receptor (beta chain) sequence and its context. Its matching antigen is unknown. This library used 300 to 450 ng RNA and molecular barcoded adaptors spanning alpha/delta and beta/gamma chains. MiXCR was run by TCRdb on the reads, yielding one entry per CDR3 protein. The sample carries tens of thousands of distinct CDR3 sequences, over 11% recorded once. These data are taken from a study of read filtering for tumor transcriptome and immune sequencing. Looking at the study overall: Patients were some 16 male and roughly 15 female, mean age 65.9 years, range roughly 47 to 80.

Study outcomes and limitations: Single-read clonotypes: about 82% of IR-seq clonotypes (about 3.5% of reads), more than 70% of RNA-seq clonotypes (44.6% of reads).

The germline CDR1 and CDR2 sequences are ENHRY and SYGVKD. V was pared by 2 bases and J by 0 bases, with 11 bases between. The CDR3 spans 16 residues. This chain links TRBV10-3 with TRBJ1-3, with D hard to call. This clonotype originated in a donor aged 40 or older with multiple myeloma. The sequencing sample was made of a population of CD138-negative cells sorted from bone marrow. The CDR3 region is CAISEPGRASGNTIYF. The CDR3 DNA is TGTGCCATCAGTGAGCCCGGACGAGCCTCTGGAAACACCATATATTTT.